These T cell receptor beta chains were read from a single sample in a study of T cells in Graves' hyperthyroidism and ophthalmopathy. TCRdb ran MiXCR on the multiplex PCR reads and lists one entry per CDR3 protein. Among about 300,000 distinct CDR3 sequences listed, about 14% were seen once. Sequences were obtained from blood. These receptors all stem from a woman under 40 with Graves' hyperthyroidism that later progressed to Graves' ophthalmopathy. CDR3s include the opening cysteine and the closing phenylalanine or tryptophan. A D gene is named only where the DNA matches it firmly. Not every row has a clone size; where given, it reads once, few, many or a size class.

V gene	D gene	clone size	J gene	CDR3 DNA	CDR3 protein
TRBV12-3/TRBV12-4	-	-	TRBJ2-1	TGTGCCTGCAGTTCAGAGGCAGACAGTACGGATGAGCAGTTCTTC	CACSSEADSTDEQFF
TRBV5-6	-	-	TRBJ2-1	TGTGCCAGCAGCGGGAACGGGGATGAGCAGTTCTTC	CASSGNGDEQFF
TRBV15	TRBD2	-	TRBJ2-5	TGTGCCACCAGCAGAGTTTGGGGGAGGGAAGAGACCCAGTACTTC	CATSRVWGREETQYF
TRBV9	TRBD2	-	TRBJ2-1	TGTGCCAGCAGCTTCGGACTAGCGGGGACCTACAATGAGCAGTTCTTC	CASSFGLAGTYNEQFF
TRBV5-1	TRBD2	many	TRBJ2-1	TGCGCCAGCCGGACCGTGGGACTAGCGGATGACAATGAGCAGTTCTTC	CASRTVGLADDNEQFF
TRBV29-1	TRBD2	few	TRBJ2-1	TGCAGCGTCCCAACCAGAACTAGCGGGCTTAACAATGAGCAGTTCTTC	CSVPTRTSGLNNEQFF
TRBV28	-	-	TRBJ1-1	TGTGCCAGCAGTACGCCGGGACGGCTGAACACTGAAGCTTTCTTT	CASSTPGRLNTEAFF
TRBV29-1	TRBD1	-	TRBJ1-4	TGCAGCGCAGGGGGGGGGTCTAATGAAAAACTGTTTTTT	CSAGGGSNEKLFF
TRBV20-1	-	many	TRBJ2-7	TGCAGTGCTAGGACCGATCCCTACGAGCAGTACTTC	CSARTDPYEQYF
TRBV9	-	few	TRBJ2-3	TGTGCCAGCAGCTTCCAGGGTGAAGGCACAGATACGCAGTATTTT	CASSFQGEGTDTQYF
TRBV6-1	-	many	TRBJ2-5	TGTGCCAGCGCCACTAGGGAGACCCAGTACTTC	CASATRETQYF
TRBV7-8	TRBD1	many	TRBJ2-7	TGTGCCAGCAGCCCCCGGACAGGGGGAATTGGGGAGCAGTACTTC	CASSPRTGGIGEQYF
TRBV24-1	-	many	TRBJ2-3	TGTGCCACCAGTGCGACAGGCCTTAGCACAGATACGCAGTATTTT	CATSATGLSTDTQYF
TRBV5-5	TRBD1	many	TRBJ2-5	TGTGCCAGCAGCTCACAGGGGGCGAGAGAGACCCAGTACTTC	CASSSQGARETQYF
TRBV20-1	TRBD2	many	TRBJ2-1	TGCAGTGCGACGAGACTAGCGAGAAATGAGCAGTTCTTC	CSATRLARNEQFF
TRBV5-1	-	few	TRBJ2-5	TGCGCCAGCAGCTCTCGGGGGCTGATATCCGAGACCCAGTACTTC	CASSSRGLISETQYF
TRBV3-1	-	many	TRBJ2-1	TGTGCCAGCAGCCAAGAAAGCGCCCGCTCCTACAATGAGCAGTTCTTC	CASSQESARSYNEQFF
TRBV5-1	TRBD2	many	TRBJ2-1	TGCTCTAGCGGGGTTGGCAATGAGCAGTTCTTC	CSSGVGNEQFF
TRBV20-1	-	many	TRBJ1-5	TGCAGTGCTAGAGTAGTAGGGGCCCTCGGTCAGCCCCAGCATTTT	CSARVVGALGQPQHF
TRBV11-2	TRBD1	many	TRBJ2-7	TGTGCCAGCAGCTTAGAGAGACAGGGGGCCTCCTACGAGCAGTACTTC	CASSLERQGASYEQYF
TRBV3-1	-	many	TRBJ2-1	TGTGCCAGCAGCCAAGATATTTCGGACTACAATGAGCAGTTCTTC	CASSQDISDYNEQFF
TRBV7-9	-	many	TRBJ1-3	TGTGCCAGCAGGGATTGGAGACCGGGACGCTACTCTGGAAACACCATATATTTT	CASRDWRPGRYSGNTIYF
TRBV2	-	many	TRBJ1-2	TGTGCCAGCACTACTGTAGGTTATGGCTACACCTTC	CASTTVGYGYTF
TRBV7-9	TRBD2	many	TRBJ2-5	TGTGCCAGCAGCTTCCGGACTAGCGGGAGGGGTGAGACCCAGTACTTC	CASSFRTSGRGETQYF
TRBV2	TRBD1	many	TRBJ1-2	TGTGCCAGCAGCCACAGGGGGCTCGACTATGGCTACACCTTC	CASSHRGLDYGYTF
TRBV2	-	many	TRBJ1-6	TGTGCCGGTCAGGACTTAATCCCTTCACCCCTCCACTTT	CAGQDLIPSPLHF
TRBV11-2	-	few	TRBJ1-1	TGTGCCAGCAGCTTATCTGGGAGCGGGGGGGGTGAAGCTTTCTTT	CASSLSGSGGGEAFF
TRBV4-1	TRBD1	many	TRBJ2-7	TGCGCCAGCAGCCAAGTAGGAACAGGGGGAACCTACGAGCAGTACTTC	CASSQVGTGGTYEQYF